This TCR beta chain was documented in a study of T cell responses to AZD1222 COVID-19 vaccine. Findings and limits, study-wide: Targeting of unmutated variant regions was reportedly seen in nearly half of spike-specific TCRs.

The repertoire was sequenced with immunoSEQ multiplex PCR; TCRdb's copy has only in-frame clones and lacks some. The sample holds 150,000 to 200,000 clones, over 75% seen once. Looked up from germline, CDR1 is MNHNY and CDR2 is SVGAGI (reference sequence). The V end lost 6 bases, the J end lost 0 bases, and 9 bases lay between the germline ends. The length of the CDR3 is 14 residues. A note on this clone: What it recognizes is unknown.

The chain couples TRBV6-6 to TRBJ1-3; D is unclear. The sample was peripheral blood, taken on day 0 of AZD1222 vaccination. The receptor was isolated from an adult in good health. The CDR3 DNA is TGTGCCAGCAGCTCCGGGTCCTCTGGAAACACCATATATTTT. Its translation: CASSSGSSGNTIYF.